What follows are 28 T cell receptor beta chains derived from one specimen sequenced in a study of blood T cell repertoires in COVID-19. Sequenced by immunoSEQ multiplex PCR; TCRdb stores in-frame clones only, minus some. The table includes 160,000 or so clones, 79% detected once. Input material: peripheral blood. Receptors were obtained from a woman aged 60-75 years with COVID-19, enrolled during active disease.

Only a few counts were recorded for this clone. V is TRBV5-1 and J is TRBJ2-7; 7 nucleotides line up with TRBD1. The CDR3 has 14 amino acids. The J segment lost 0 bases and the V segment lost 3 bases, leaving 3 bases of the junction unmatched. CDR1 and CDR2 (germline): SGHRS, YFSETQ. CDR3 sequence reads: CASSWGQPSYEQYF. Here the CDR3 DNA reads TGCGCCAGCAGCTGGGGACAGCCCTCCTACGAGCAGTACTTC.

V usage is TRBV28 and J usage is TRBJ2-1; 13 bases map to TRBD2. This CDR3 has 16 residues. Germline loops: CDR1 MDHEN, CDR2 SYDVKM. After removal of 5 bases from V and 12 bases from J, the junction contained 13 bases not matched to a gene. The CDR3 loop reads CASSLRTSGRTAGQFF. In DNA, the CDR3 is TGTGCCAGCAGTCTTCGGACTAGCGGGAGAACCGCCGGGCAGTTCTTC.

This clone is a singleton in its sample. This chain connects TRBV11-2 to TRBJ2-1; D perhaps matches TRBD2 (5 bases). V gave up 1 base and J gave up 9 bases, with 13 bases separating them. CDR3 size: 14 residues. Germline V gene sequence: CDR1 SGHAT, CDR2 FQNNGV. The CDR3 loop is CASSLVRSRGEQFF. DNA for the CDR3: TGTGCCAGCAGCTTAGTCCGTAGTCGGGGTGAGCAGTTCTTC.

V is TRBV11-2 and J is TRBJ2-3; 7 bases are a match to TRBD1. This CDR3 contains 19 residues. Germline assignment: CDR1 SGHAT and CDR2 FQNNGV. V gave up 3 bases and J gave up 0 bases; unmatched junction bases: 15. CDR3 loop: CASSFVLGTVSSSTDTQYF. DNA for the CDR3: TGTGCCAGCAGCTTCGTTCTCGGGACAGTTTCTTCTAGCACAGATACGCAGTATTTT.

The chain's CDR3 is CASSPSDSREQYV. The DNA for the CDR3 is TGTGCCAGCTCACCGTCGGACAGTCGCGAGCAGTACGTC. V gene TRBV18 combines with J gene TRBJ2-7, with D perhaps matching TRBD1 (6 bases). With 3 bases removed from V and 6 bases from J, the gap between germline ends came to 12 bases. Germline V gives CDR1 KGHSH, CDR2 LQKENI. The CDR3 consists of 13 residues.

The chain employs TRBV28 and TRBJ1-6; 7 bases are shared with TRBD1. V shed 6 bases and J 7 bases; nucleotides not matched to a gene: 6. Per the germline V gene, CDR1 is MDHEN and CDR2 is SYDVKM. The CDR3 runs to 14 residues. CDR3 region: CASSQTGLNSPLHF. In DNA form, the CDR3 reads TGTGCCAGCAGCCAGACAGGGCTGAATTCACCCCTCCACTTT.

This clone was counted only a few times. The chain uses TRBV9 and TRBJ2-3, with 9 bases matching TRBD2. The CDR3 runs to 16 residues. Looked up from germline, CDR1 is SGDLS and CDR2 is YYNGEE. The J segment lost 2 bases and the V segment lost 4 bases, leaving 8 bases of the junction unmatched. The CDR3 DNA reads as TGTGCCAGCAGCCCAATAGCGGGGGTGTTCACAGATACGCAGTATTTT. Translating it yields CASSPIAGVFTDTQYF. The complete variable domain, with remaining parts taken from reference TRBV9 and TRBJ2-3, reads DSGVTQTPKHLITATGQRVTLRCSPRSGDLSVYWYQQSLDQGLQFLIQYYNGEERAKGNILERFSAQQFPDLHSELNLSSLELGDSALYFCASSPIAGVFTDTQYFGPGTRLTVL.

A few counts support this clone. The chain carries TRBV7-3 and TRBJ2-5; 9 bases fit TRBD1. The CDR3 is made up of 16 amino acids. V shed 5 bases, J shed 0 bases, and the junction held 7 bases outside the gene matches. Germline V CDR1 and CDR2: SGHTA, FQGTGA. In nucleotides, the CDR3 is TGTGCCAGCAGCCTAGGGACAGGGCGTAACCAAGAGACCCAGTACTTC. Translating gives CASSLGTGRNQETQYF.

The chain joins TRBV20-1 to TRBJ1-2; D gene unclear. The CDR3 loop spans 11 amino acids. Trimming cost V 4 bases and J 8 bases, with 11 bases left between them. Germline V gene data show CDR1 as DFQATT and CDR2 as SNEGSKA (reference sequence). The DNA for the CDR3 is TGCAGTGCTAAGAGGGCGCCCGGCTACACCTTC. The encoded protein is CSAKRAPGYTF.

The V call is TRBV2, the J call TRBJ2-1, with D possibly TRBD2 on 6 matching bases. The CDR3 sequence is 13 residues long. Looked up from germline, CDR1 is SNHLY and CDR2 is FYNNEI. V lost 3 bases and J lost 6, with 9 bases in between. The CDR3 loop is CASSEGSGNEQFF. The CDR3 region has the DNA TGTGCCAGCAGTGAGGGTAGCGGCAATGAGCAGTTCTTC. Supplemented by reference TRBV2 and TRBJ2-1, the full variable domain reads EPEVTQTPSHQVTQMGQEVILRCVPISNHLYFYWYRQILGQKVEFLVSFYNNEISEKSEIFDDQFSVERPDGSNFTLKIRSTKLEDSAMYFCASSEGSGNEQFFGPGTRLTVL.

CDR3 nucleotide sequence: TGTGCCAGCAGCCCCAGGGGAGGCGGGAGCCCACCTAGCATCGAGCAGTACTTC. It specifies CASSPRGGGSPPSIEQYF. This chain uses TRBV7-2 with TRBJ2-7, with TRBD2 as a possible D gene (7 bases). CDR3 length equals 18 residues. CDR1 is SGHTA, CDR2 FQGNSA, per germline. Trimming left V 5 bases short and J 6 bases short, with 29 bases between.

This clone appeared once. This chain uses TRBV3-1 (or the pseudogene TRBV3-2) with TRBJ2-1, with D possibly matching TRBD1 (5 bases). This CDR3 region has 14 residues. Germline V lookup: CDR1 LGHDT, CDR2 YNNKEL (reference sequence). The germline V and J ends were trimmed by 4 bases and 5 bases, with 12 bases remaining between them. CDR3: CASSPTGGNNEQFF. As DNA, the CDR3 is TGTGCCAGCAGCCCCACAGGCGGTAACAATGAGCAGTTCTTC.

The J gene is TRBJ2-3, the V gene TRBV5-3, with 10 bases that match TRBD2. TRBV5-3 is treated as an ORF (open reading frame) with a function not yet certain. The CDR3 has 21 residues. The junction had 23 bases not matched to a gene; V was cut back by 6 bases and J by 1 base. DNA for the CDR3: TGTGCCAGAAAGGCGACGGAGGCGGAATCAAGGACTAGCGGCCGCACAGATACGCAGTATTTT. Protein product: CARKATEAESRTSGRTDTQYF.

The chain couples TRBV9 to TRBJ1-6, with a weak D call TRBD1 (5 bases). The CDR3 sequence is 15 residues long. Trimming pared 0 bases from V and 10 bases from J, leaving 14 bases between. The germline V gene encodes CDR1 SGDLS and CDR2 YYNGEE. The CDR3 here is CASSVGVTVGSPLHF. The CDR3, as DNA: TGTGCCAGCAGCGTAGGCGTGACAGTCGGATCACCCCTCCACTTT.

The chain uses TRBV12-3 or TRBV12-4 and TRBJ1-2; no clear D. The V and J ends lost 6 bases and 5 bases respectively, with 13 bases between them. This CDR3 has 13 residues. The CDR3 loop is CASRSRTEYGYTF. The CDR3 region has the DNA TGTGCCAGCAGGTCTCGGACTGAGTATGGCTACACCTTC.

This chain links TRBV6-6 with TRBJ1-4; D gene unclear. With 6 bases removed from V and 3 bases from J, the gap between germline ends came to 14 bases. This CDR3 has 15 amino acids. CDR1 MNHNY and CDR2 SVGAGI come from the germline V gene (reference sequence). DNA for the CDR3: TGTGCCAGCAGCCCAGTAGGGAGAGCTAATGAAAAACTGTTTTTT. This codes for CASSPVGRANEKLFF.

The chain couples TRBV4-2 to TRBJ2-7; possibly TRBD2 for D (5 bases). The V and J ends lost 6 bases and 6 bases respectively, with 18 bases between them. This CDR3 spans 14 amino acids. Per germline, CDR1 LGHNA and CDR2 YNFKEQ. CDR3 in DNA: TGTGCCAGCAGATCTAGCTCCCGAACGGGCGAGCAGTACTTC. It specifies CASRSSSRTGEQYF.

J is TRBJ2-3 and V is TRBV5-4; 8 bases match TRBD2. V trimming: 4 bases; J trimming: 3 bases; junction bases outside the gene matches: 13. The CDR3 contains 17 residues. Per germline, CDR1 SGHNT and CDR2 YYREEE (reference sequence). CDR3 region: CASSLPWGSGRTDTQYF. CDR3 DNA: TGTGCCAGCAGCCTTCCTTGGGGGAGCGGGAGAACAGATACGCAGTATTTT.

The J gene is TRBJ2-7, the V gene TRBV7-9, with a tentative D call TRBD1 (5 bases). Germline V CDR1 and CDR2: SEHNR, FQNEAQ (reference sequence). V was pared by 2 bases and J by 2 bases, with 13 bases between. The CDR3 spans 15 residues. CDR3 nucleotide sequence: TGTGCCAGCAGCTTATCGGTGGGGCAACCCTACGAGCAGTACTTC. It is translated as CASSLSVGQPYEQYF. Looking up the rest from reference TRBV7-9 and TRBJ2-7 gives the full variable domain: DTGVSQNPRHKITKRGQNVTFRCDPISEHNRLYWYRQTLGQGPEFLTYFQNEAQLEKSRLLSDRFSAERPKGSFSTLEIQRTEQGDSAMYLCASSLSVGQPYEQYFGPGTRLTVT.

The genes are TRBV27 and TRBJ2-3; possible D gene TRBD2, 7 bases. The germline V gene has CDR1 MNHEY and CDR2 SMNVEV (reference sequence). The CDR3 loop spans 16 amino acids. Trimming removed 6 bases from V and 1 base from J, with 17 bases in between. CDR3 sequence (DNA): TGTGCCAGCAGGCAAGGGGGGGCGCAGCGCACAGATACGCAGTATTTT. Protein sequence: CASRQGGAQRTDTQYF.

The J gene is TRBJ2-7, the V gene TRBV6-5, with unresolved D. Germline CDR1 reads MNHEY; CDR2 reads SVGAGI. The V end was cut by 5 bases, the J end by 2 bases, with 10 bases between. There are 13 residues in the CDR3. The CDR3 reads CASSPGYAYEQYV. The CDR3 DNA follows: TGTGCCAGCAGTCCAGGTTACGCCTACGAGCAGTACGTC.

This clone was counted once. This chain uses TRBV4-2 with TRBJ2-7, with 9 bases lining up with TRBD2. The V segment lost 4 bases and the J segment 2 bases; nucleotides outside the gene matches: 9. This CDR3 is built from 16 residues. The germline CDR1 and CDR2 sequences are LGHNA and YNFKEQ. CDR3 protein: CASSLGLAGIPYEQYF. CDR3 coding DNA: TGTGCCAGCAGCCTCGGGCTAGCGGGGATCCCCTACGAGCAGTACTTC.

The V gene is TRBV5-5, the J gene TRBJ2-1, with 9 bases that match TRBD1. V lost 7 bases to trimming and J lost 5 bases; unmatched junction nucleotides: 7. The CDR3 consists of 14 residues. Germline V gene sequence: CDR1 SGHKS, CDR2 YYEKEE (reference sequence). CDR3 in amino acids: CASSRDRAHNEQFF. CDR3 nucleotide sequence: TGTGCCAGCTCTAGGGACAGGGCTCACAATGAGCAGTTCTTC.

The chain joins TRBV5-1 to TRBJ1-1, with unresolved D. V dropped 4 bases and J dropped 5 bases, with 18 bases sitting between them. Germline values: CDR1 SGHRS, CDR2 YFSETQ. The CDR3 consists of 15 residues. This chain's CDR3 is CASSPGGGEHTEAFF. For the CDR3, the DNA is TGCGCCAGCAGCCCTGGAGGCGGGGAACATACTGAAGCTTTCTTT.

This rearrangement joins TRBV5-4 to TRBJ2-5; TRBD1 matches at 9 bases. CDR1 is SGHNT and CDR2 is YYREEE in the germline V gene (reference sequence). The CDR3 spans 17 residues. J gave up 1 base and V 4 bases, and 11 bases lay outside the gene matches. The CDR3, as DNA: TGTGCCAGCAGCACAGGACAGGGGCCCCCGAGCCAAGAGACCCAGTACTTC. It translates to CASSTGQGPPSQETQYF.

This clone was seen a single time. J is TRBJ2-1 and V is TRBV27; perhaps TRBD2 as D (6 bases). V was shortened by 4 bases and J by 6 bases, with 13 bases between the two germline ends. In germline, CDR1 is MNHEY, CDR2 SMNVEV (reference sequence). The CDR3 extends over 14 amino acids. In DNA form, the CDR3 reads TGTGCCAGCAGTTCCCGGGGGTACTCCAATGAGCAGTTCTTC. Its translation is CASSSRGYSNEQFF.

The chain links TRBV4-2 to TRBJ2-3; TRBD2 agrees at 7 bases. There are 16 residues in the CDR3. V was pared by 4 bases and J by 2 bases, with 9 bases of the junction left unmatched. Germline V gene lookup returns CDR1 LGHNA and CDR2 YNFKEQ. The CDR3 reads CASSPSTAGPTDTQYF. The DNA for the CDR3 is TGTGCCAGCAGCCCAAGTACAGCGGGGCCCACAGATACGCAGTATTTT.

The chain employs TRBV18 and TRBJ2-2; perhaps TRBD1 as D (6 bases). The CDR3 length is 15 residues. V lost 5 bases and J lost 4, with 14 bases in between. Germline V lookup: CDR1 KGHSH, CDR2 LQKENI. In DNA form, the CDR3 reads TGTGCCAGCTCATCAGGGGTCGCGGGCACCGGGGAGCTGTTTTTT. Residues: CASSSGVAGTGELFF. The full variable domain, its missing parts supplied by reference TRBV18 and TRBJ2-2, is NAGVMQNPRHLVRRRGQEARLRCSPMKGHSHVYWYRQLPEEGLKFMVYLQKENIIDESGMPKERFSAEFPKEGPSILRIQQVVRGDSAAYFCASSSGVAGTGELFFGEGSRLTVL.